This T cell receptor beta chain originates from a study of cytomegalovirus exposure and HLA in healthy donors (dated by TCRdb to the late 2010s). A note on the overall study: According to an earlier analysis of a few hundred of the donors, about 190 million T cells yielded 90 million to 130 million unique TCR beta sequences and approximately 300 Gb of sequence data. Around 320 gigabases of sequencing data and tens of millions of unique TCR sequences were included in an early release covering about 700 HLA-typed donors. Of the 398 genotyped donors, 70% to 90% were placed in the genetic ancestry cluster associated with self-reported Caucasian donors. The study was designed to test whether signatures of past pathogen exposure could be identified by cataloging public T cell receptors. The study used immunosequencing to profile the T cell repertoires of 666 subjects and linked those repertoires to cytomegalovirus serostatus. Along with the approximately 650-subject first cohort, a separate validation cohort of over a hundred different subjects was used. To predict cytomegalovirus infection status, the study brought together high-throughput TCR immunosequencing, statistical association of individual TCRs with disease status, and machine learning. In a later analysis, previously published TCR beta repertoires from 670 or so donors were re-analyzed and high-resolution HLA genotyping was added so that TCR occurrence patterns could be studied. The later analysis used no new phenotypic data to find candidate immune exposures, relying instead on TCR beta sequences and their occurrence across donors. In an earlier analysis of about 590 of the donors, high-throughput TCR beta sequencing was used to judge whether each TCR beta V gene segment behaved as functional or pseudogenic. Donor age, sex, ethnicity and CMV serostatus were compiled together with the repertoire data. A later genetic analysis used genome-wide SNP genotypes for about three fifths of the roughly 700 donors, treating that subset as a discovery cohort. All discovery cohort repertoires had been generated on a single sequencing platform. HLA typing included class I and class II loci at four-digit resolution. The number of typed donors differed by locus: about 620-640 for A, B, C, DRB1 and DQB1; roughly 510 for DQA1; approximately 600 for DPA1; and roughly 470 for DPB1. Several DR-DQ haplotypes were treated as single units for association and clustering because of strong linkage in the cohort. Among 300 to 500 genotyped donors of the cohort, an average of approximately 240,000 unique TCR beta nucleotide sequences was sequenced per donor, of which about 18% were non-productive. Here is what the overall study found, with its caveats: An earlier analysis of 450 to 750 of the donors showed that most TCR beta V segments appeared in productive rearrangements either about 87% or about 30% of the time, which broadly matched IMGT annotations. In both the original and validation cohorts, the classifier was reported to diagnose cytomegalovirus status with high specificity and sensitivity. When HLA alleles, especially DR and DQ, strongly co-occurred, TCR associations were difficult to assign to individual alleles. Because some donors lacked HLA typing at each locus, the association tests relied only on the typed subset. A cluster of highly shared sequence variants was judged likely to be a technical artifact of the sequencing pipeline. The authors suggested that the approach could potentially be extended to other disease states and immunological phenotypes. Because the 87-base-pair reads could not distinguish some IMGT-functional V segments, including TRBV6-2 and TRBV6-3, those segments were excluded. In a later analysis, TCR association rates were found to vary across HLA loci, with the most associated TCRs seen for DRB1 alleles and the fewest for HLA-C alleles. In vitro tests confirmed that three of the cytomegalovirus-associated TCR beta chains recognize cytomegalovirus antigens. According to a later analysis, parvovirus B19, influenza, CMV and Epstein-Barr virus appeared linked to several top co-occurrence clusters. A later genetic analysis reported fewer N-insertions in productive TCRs among donors in an Asian-associated ancestry cluster than the approximately 700-donor mean. In a later analysis, most CMV-associated TCR beta chains were found to appear HLA-restricted, with HLA associations seemingly driven largely by CMV exposure. Compared with equally common non-associated chains, HLA-associated TCR beta chains in a later analysis were more clonally expanded and had lower generation probabilities. In the study, roughly 160 TCR beta chains were listed as associated with cytomegalovirus. CMV serostatus was the only immune exposure information available for the cohort. While some public TCRs were present in many individuals, most TCR sequences turned up only very rarely across donors. In this cohort, only TCR beta chains were sequenced, and detectable features were limited by the absence of alpha or paired-chain data. Because counts were too low, 15 or so rarely observed V segments, including chromosome 9 orphons, were excluded from the earlier analysis of about 500 of the donors. A further reported finding was that TCR beta sequences accurately predicted the HLA-A and HLA-B alleles for most subjects in the first cohort. Presence/absence analyses assumed roughly uniform sequencing depth across donors, an assumption that may not hold. Linkage disequilibrium might explain the correlated functional status among segregating V segments, but an unknown experimental factor could not be ruled out. Specific HLA alleles were associated with 15,000 to 20,000 TCR beta sequences at a false discovery rate of 0.05 in a later analysis. In a later genetic analysis, a missense DCLRE1C variant was associated with V-gene and J-gene trimming of TCR beta chains, and the association was replicated in an independent cohort.

Libraries were constructed by the immunoSEQ multiplex PCR assay. A mixture of 60 forward primers for TCR Vbeta segments and 13 reverse primers for TCR Jbeta segments was used in the multiplex PCR. The CDR3 region of rearranged TCR beta genes was amplified from genomic DNA with a multiplex PCR assay. Amplified TCR beta libraries were sequenced as 87-base-pair reads on the Illumina HiSeq System. As for the original processing: Across the 600 to 700 repertoires, a later analysis counted 75 million to 90 million unique TCR beta chains, approximately 10 million of which were shared by at least two donors. A nearest-neighbor algorithm error-corrected the raw reads and collapsed the reads into unique sequences, merging closely related sequences to remove PCR and sequencing errors. CDR3 sequences were aligned to IMGT reference sequences to assign V, D and J gene segments. For a sequence to be retained, at least a six-nucleotide match to both a V gene segment and a J gene segment was required. Rearrangements were classified as productive when the CDR3 lacked stop codons and remained in frame with V and J, and all other rearrangements were classified as non-productive. CDR3 was defined by IMGT convention, running from the second conserved V-encoded cysteine to the conserved J-encoded phenylalanine. Sequences without an unambiguous match to a single V gene segment were excluded from the earlier analysis of over 500 of the donors. An earlier analysis of several hundred of the donors called V segments functional above 56.7% productive rearrangements and segregating when the between-donor standard deviation exceeded 5%. A statistical classification framework was developed to diagnose cytomegalovirus status using the catalog of TCR beta chain sequences. In a later analysis, V and J genes were assigned by comparing TCR nucleotide sequences against IMGT/GENE-DB human TR gene sequences. In a later analysis, CDR3 sequences and most-parsimonious VDJ recombination scenarios were assigned using the TCRdist pipeline. In a later analysis, each TCR beta chain was defined by its CDR3 amino acid sequence together with its V-gene family, and reads without a unique V-gene family were excluded. As a way to deal with suspected cross-contamination and a sequencing artifact, a later analysis dropped hundreds of nucleotide sequences that were highly shared and had low generation probability. In a later analysis, a clonal expansion index for each public chain was calculated from normalized within-repertoire ranks of inferred template counts. In a later analysis, generation probabilities were computed with a VDJ recombination model fitted to out-of-frame rearrangements, and the resulting probabilities were checked against IGoR. In a later analysis, TCR-TCR, TCR-HLA and TCR-CMV co-occurrence was scored with hypergeometric tests, and a repertoire-size bias correction was applied to TCR pairs. A later analysis estimated false discovery rates by permuting HLA or CMV assignments 20 times. In a later analysis, co-occurring TCRs were grouped with DBSCAN, and TCRdist sequence similarity was added when clustering was performed within HLA-allele-positive subsets. Co-occurrence clustering excluded repertoires with fewer than 30,000 or more than 120,000 public chains, plus five with anomalous nucleotide sharing. Not all clones reach the TCRdb copy of this immuneACCESS table, which keeps in-frame sequences only. Checked studies attribute under half of the gap to unresolved V genes and leave the rest unexplained. That table supplies the V and J calls and clone size; D and trimming were determined from the DNA. The sample has about 94,000 clones on record, approximately 77% of them singletons. The ten largest clones capture more than 3% of the sample.

From the germline V gene (reference sequence), CDR1 is SEHNR and CDR2 is FQNEAQ. The CDR3 numbers 15 residues from cysteine through phenylalanine. Only the CDR3 DNA stays, 45 bases, in frame from base 1. Trimming removed 7 bases from V and 5 bases from J; the gene matches leave 10 bases unexplained. This clone was seen once. Its cognate antigen has yet to be identified. No much larger clone exists at a distance of one base, and base qualities are not known. In total, about 650 healthy bone marrow donors made up the cohort. Cohort members were all nominally healthy when sampled, although unrecorded immune exposures were likely present. The donor was CMV seronegative and belonged to the group of around 400 seronegative cohort members. A peripheral blood sample was collected from each donor, and TCR beta sequencing was performed on peripheral blood mononuclear cells. The Qiagen DNeasy Blood Extraction Kit was used to extract genomic DNA from the blood cell samples.

The chain is encoded by TRBV7-9 joined to TRBJ2-1; the central 8 bases match TRBD1. The sequenced sample was PBMCs. The source is a man younger than 45 in good health and CMV-seronegative. The CDR3 region has the sequence CASTFIGQGHNEQFF. The DNA reads TGTGCCAGCACTTTTATCGGACAGGGTCACAATGAGCAGTTCTTC.